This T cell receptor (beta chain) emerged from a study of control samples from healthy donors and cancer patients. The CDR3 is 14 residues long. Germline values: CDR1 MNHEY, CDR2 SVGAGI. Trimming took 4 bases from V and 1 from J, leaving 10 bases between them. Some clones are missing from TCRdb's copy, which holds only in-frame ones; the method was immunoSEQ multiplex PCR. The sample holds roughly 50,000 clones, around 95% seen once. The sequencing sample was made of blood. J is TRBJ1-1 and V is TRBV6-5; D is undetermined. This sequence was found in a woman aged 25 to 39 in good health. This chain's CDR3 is CASSSRRSNTEAFF. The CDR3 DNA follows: TGTGCCAGCAGTTCCCGTAGATCGAACACTGAAGCTTTCTTT.